This T cell receptor (beta chain) was found in a study of control samples from healthy donors and cancer patients. Here immunoSEQ multiplex PCR was the method, and the copy in TCRdb shows in-frame clones only, minus some. The sample contains tens of thousands of clones, approximately 80% of which appear only once. Trimming took 6 bases from V and 4 from J; bases not matched to a gene: 10. Per the germline V gene, CDR1 is SNHLY and CDR2 is FYNNEI. There are 15 residues in the CDR3. This clone was found once. The sequencing input was PBMCs. The V call is TRBV2, the J call TRBJ1-1, with 8 bases that match TRBD1. This TCR was sampled from a man aged 60-69 years with head and neck cancer. The CDR3 is CASSTGQARGTEAFF. The CDR3 DNA reads as TGTGCCAGCAGCACGGGACAGGCGAGAGGCACTGAAGCTTTCTTT.